This TCR beta chain derives from a study of blood T cell repertoires in COVID-19. On the study more broadly: Spain, Italy and the United States supplied samples that represented acute and convalescent COVID-19. PBMCs, B-cell-depleted T cells, or T cells provided the cDNA or gDNA that made up the material.

Original handling: Estimation of nucleated cell counts was performed using reference gene primer amplification. Produced via immunoSEQ multiplex PCR; TCRdb's table is partial and in-frame only. The D gene and trimming were derived from the DNA, and the V and J assignments and clone size from that table. The sample has some 150,000 clones, more than 65% seen once; the top ten hold roughly 9.8%. The germline CDR1 and CDR2 sequences are SGHVS and FNYEAQ. V was trimmed by 0 bases and J by 2 bases, leaving 12 bases between them. The CDR3 is 16 residues long. The sequenced material came from peripheral blood. This chain joins TRBV7-6 and TRBJ2-3, with D tentatively TRBD2 (5 bases). The TCR comes from a woman in her forties or fifties with acute or convalescent COVID-19. The CDR3 loop is CASSLADSDYTDTQYF. The CDR3 DNA sequence: TGTGCCAGCAGCTTAGCGGATAGTGACTACACAGATACGCAGTATTTT.